This TCR beta chain was captured in a study of beta chain features in type 1 diabetes (dated by TCRdb to 2017 to 2018). As for the study more broadly: Patients and healthy donors did not differ in mean age, gender distribution, total cell number or subset yield. In the study, TCRB repertoires of sorted circulating CD4+ T cell subsets from recently diagnosed type 1 diabetes patients were compared with those of matched healthy donors. A total of 90 million to 120 million sorted cells were examined across all samples, and a strong correlation was observed between cell number per subset and RNA yield. Regulatory and stem cell-like memory subsets were obtained from only 8 patients and roughly 8 healthy donors, while naive and central memory subsets were obtained from all 28 donors. What the authors observed across the whole study: A moderate but significant shortening of TCRB CDR3 length was observed in type 1 diabetes patients in all four CD4+ subsets. Because cDNA was sequenced instead of genomic DNA, activated cells with high expression could be over-represented, although the groups did not differ in activation or CD3 levels. Naive, central memory and regulatory TCRB repertoires appeared more similar among patients than among healthy donors. Shorter templates might have been favored by PCR, but patient and control samples were amplified and corrected together, so both groups would have been affected equally by any skew. Patients with type 1 diabetes made fewer insertions and deleted more nucleotides at VDJ recombination sites, implying thymic rearrangement abnormalities. Because the HLA sub-analyses included only small numbers of individuals, any influence of HLA type on TCRB rearrangement was left unresolved.

A single peripheral blood draw of about 116 mL on average was collected from each donor into heparinised tubes. A BD FACSAria II was used to sort naive, central memory, regulatory and stem cell-like memory CD4+ T cells with a panel that included CD45RO, CCR7, CD25, CD127, CD95 and CD27. A purity above 95% was achieved for all sorted populations. PBMCs were isolated right away by Lymphoprep density gradient centrifugation and were stained directly, without culture. Samples were stained and sorted in pairs, with one healthy donor and one patient per experiment, so that batch effects were minimized. All of the isolated RNA was reverse transcribed with the High Capacity cDNA Reverse Transcription Kit, so expressed TCRB transcripts were sequenced. Deep immunoSEQ sequencing was performed on naive, central memory and regulatory T cell samples, with an average of approximately 4 million total reads per sample. Sorted cells were lysed in RLT buffer, and RNA was extracted using DNase-treated RNeasy Micro or Mini kits according to cell number. Each cell subset was processed on its own to prevent cross-contamination, while patient and healthy donor samples were processed together. The immunoSEQ multiplex PCR was used to amplify TCRB sequences from cDNA, yielding 87-bp fragments that span the CDR3 region. Amplicons were sequenced on the Illumina HiSeq platform. Processing in the source paper ran as follows. PCR bias was corrected computationally using synthetic template baselines, and reads within Hamming distance 2 were collapsed, with unmergeable singletons discarded. Reads were aligned against IMGT to assign V, D and J genes, CDR3 length and insertions or deletions at six rearrangement sites. Within each subset, clonotype counts were normalized to the number of sorted cells before true diversity and Gini coefficients were calculated with the tcR R package. The overlap coefficient, calculated on TCRB nucleotide sequences, was used to measure repertoire sharing. Imported from immuneACCESS, the table was reduced by TCRdb to in-frame sequences with V and J called. These copies leave out some clones; in studies compared against another copy, an unresolved V gene accounts for under half, and the cause of the remainder is not known. V, J and clone size were drawn from that table, and D and trimming were deduced from the DNA. The sample has fewer than 110,000 clones on record, roughly 28% of them singletons. Less than 0.65% of the sample is taken by the ten largest.

Via the germline V gene, CDR1 is SGHRS and CDR2 YFSETQ. Unmatched junction bases come to 4, with V trimmed by 4 bases and J by 8 bases. The CDR3 sequence holds 12 residues, the cysteine and phenylalanine included. Left in the record is the CDR3 DNA by itself, 36 bases read in frame from the first base. With respect to this clone: Its target antigen remains unknown. Base qualities were left out, and no much larger clone turns up one base away.

The source material was central memory CD4+ T cells from blood. The sequence came from a woman aged 18-35 years with type 1 diabetes. The chain couples TRBV5-1 to TRBJ2-3; the central 7 bases match TRBD2. The DNA sequence follows: TGCGCCAGCAGCGTGACGGGGGGTACGCAGTATTTT. Protein translation: CASSVTGGTQYF.